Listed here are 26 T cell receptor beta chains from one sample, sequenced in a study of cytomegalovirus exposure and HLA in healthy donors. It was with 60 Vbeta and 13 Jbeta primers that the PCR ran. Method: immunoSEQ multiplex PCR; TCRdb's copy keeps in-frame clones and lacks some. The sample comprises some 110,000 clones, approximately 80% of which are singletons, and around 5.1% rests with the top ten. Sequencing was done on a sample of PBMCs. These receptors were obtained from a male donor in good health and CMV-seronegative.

Here the CDR3 DNA reads TGTGCCAGCAGGGAGGGAGCGGGAGGTGCTCGCGAGCAGTACTTC. It yields the protein CASREGAGGAREQYF. The rearrangement joins TRBV6-1 to TRBJ2-7; 9 bases agree with TRBD2. J lost 6 bases, V lost 6 bases, and 12 bases had no gene match. The CDR3 is 15 amino acids. Germline V gene data show CDR1 as MNHNS and CDR2 as SASEGT.

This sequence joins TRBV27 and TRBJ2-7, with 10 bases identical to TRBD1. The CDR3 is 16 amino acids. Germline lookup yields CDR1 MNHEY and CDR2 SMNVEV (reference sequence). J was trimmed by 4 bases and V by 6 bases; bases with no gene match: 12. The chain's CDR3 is CASRWQGTGVMYEQYF. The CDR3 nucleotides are TGTGCCAGCAGGTGGCAGGGGACAGGGGTTATGTACGAGCAGTACTTC.

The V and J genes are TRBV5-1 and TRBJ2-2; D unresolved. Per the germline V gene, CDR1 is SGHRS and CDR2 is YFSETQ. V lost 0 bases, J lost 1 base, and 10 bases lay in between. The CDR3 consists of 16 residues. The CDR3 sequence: CASSLAAVENTGELFF. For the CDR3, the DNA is TGCGCCAGCAGCTTGGCCGCGGTAGAGAACACCGGGGAGCTGTTTTTT. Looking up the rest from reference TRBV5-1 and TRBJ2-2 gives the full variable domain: KAGVTQTPRYLIKTRGQQVTLSCSPISGHRSVSWYQQTPGQGLQFLFEYFSETQRNKGNFPGRFSGRQFSNSRSEMNVSTLELGDSALYLCASSLAAVENTGELFFGEGSRLTVL.

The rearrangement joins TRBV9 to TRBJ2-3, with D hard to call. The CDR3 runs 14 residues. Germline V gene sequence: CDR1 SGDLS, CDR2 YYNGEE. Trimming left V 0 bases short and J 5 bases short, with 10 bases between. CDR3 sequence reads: CASSVGSVQDTQYF. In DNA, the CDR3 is TGTGCCAGCAGCGTAGGTTCTGTACAAGATACGCAGTATTTT.

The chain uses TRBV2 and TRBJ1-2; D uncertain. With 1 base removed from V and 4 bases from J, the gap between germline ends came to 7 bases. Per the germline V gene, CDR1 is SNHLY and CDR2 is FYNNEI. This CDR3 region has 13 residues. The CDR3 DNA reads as TGTGCCAGCAGTGAAGGGCACCGCTATGGCTACACCTTC. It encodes CASSEGHRYGYTF.

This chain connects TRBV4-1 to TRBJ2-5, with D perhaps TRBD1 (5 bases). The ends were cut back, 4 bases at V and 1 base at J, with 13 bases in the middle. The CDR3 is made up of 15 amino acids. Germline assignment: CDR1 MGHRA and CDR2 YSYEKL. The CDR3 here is CASSLSPTVQETQYF. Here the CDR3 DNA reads TGCGCCAGCAGCCTATCACCGACAGTCCAAGAGACCCAGTACTTC.

This CDR3 is CASSSTERQNTEAFF. CDR3 DNA: TGTGCCAGTAGTTCGACAGAAAGGCAGAACACTGAAGCTTTCTTT. This sequence joins TRBV19 and TRBJ1-1, with D tentatively TRBD1 (5 bases). Germline V gene data show CDR1 as LNHDA and CDR2 as SQIVND (reference sequence). The CDR3 is 15 amino acids. Trimming left V 5 bases short and J 1 base short, with 14 bases between.

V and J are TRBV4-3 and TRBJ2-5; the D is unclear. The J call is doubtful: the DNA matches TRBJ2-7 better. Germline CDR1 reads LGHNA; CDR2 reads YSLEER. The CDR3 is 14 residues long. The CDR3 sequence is CASSQGSLGYEQYF. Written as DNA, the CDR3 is TGCGCCAGCAGCCAGGGCAGTTTGGGTTACGAGCAGTACTTC.

CDR3 loop: CASKTGNYGYTF. In DNA, the CDR3 is TGTGCCAGCAAGACAGGGAATTATGGCTACACCTTC. V usage is TRBV6-1 and J usage is TRBJ1-2; the match to TRBD1 covers 7 bases. This CDR3 spans 12 amino acids. J was trimmed by 5 bases and V by 7 bases; bases with no gene match: 4. Germline lookup yields CDR1 MNHNS and CDR2 SASEGT.

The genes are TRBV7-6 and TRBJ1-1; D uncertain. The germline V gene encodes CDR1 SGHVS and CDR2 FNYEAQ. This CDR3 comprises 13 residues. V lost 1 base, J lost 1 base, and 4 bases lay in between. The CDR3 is CASSLEQNTEAFF. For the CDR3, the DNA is TGTGCCAGCAGCTTAGAACAGAACACTGAAGCTTTCTTT.

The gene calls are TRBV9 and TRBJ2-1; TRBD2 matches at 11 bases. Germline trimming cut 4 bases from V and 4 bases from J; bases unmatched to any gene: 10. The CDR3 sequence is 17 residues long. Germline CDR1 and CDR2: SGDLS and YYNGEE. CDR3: CASSPSGTSGSYNEQFF. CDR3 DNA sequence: TGTGCCAGCAGCCCTTCAGGGACTAGCGGCTCATACAATGAGCAGTTCTTC.

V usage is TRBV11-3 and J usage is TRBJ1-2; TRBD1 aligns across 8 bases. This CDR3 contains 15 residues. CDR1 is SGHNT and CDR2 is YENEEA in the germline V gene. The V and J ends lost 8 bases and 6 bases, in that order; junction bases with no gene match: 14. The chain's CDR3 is CASGQGGRESHGYTF. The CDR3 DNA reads TGTGCCAGCGGACAGGGAGGACGGGAATCTCATGGCTACACCTTC.

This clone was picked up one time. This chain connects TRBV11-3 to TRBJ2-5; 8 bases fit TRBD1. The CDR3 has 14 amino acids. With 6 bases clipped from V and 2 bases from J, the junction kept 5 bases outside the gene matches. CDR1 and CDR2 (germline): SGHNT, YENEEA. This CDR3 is CASRDRANQETQYF. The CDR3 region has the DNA TGTGCCAGCAGGGACAGGGCTAATCAAGAGACCCAGTACTTC.

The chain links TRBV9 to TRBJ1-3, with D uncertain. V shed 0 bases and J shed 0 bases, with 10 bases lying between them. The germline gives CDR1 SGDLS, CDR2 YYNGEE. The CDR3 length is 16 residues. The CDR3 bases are TGTGCCAGCAGCGTAGCCACCGAGATCTCTGGAAACACCATATATTTT. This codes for CASSVATEISGNTIYF.

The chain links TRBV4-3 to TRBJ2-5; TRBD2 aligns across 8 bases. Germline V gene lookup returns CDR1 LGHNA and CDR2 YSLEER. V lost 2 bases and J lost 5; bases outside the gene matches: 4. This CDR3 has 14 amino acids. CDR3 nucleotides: TGCGCCAGCAGCCAATCAGCGGGAGTCGAGACCCAGTACTTC. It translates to CASSQSAGVETQYF.

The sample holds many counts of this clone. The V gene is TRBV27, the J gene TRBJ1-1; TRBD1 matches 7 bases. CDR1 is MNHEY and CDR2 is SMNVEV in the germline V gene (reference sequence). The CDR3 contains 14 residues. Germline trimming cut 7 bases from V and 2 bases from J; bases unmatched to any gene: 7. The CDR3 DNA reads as TGTGCCAGCAATCGACAGGGCCCTAACACTGAAGCTTTCTTT. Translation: CASNRQGPNTEAFF.

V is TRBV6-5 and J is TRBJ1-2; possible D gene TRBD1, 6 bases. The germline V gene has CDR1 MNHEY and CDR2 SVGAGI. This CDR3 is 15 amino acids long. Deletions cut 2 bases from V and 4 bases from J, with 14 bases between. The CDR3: CASSYPRGGLYGYTF. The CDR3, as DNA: TGTGCCAGCAGTTACCCCAGGGGCGGGCTCTATGGCTACACCTTC.

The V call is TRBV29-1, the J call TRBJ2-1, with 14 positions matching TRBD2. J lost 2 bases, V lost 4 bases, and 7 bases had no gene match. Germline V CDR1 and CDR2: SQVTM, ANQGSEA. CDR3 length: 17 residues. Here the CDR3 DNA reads TGCAGCGTTGCGGGGACTAGCGGGAGCAACACCTACAATGAGCAGTTCTTC. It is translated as CSVAGTSGSNTYNEQFF.

Written as DNA, the CDR3 is TGTGCCAGCAGCACCAGGGACAGATTTAATGAAAAACTGTTTTTT. Protein: CASSTRDRFNEKLFF. The V gene is TRBV13, the J gene TRBJ1-4; 7 bases are a match to TRBD1. J gave up 4 bases and V 5 bases, and 7 bases lay outside the gene matches. CDR3 size: 15 residues. The germline V gene has CDR1 PRHDT and CDR2 FYEKMQ (reference sequence). Full variable domain (rest looked up from reference TRBV13 and TRBJ1-4): AAGVIQSPRHLIKEKRETATLKCYPIPRHDTVYWYQQGPGQDPQFLISFYEKMQSDKGSIPDRFSAQQFSDYHSELNMSSLELGDSALYFCASSTRDRFNEKLFFGSGTQLSVL.

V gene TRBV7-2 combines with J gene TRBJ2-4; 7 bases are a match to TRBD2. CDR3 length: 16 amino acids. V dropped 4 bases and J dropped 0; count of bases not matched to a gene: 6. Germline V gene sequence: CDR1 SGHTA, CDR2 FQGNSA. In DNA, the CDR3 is TGTGCCAGCAGCTCCTTAGCGGGTCTAGCCAAAAACATTCAGTACTTC. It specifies CASSSLAGLAKNIQYF.

CDR3 sequence: CASSRDGWNTEAFF. As DNA, the CDR3 is TGTGCCAGCAGCCGCGACGGGTGGAACACTGAAGCTTTCTTT. V usage is TRBV5-6 and J usage is TRBJ1-1, with unresolved D. The CDR3 totals 14 residues. The V gene lost 4 bases and the J gene lost 1 base, with 11 bases spanning the gap. CDR1 and CDR2 from the germline V gene are SGHDT and YYEEEE. Supplemented by reference TRBV5-6 and TRBJ1-1, the full variable domain reads DAGVTQSPTHLIKTRGQQVTLRCSPKSGHDTVSWYQQALGQGPQFIFQYYEEEERQRGNFPDRFSGHQFPNYSSELNVNALLLGDSALYLCASSRDGWNTEAFFGQGTRLTVV.

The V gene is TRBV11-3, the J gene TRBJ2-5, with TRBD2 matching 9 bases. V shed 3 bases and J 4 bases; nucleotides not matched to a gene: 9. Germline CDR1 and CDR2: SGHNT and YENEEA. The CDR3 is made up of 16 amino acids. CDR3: CASSLEIAGERETQYF. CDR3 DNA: TGTGCCAGCAGCTTGGAAATAGCGGGAGAGAGAGAGACCCAGTACTTC.

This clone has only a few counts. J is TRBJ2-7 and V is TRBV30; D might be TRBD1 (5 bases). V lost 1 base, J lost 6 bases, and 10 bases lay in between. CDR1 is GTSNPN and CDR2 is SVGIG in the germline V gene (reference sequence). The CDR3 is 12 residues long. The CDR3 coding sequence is TGTGCCTGGAGTGCGGACATTTCCGAGCAGTACTTC. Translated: CAWSADISEQYF.

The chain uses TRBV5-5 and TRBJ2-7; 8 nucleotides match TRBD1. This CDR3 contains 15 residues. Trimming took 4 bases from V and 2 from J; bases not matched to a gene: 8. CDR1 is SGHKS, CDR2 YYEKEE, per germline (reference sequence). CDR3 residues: CASSMAADRAYEQYF. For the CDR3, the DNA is TGTGCCAGCAGCATGGCCGCGGACAGGGCCTACGAGCAGTACTTC. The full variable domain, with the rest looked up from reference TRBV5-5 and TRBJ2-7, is DAGVTQSPTHLIKTRGQQVTLRCSPISGHKSVSWYQQVLGQGPQFIFQYYEKEERGRGNFPDRFSARQFPNYSSELNVNALLLGDSALYLCASSMAADRAYEQYFGPGTRLTVT.

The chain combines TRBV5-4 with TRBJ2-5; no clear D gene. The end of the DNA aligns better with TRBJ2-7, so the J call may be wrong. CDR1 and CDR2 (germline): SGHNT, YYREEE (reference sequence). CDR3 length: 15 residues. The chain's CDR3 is CASNRENGAAYEQYF. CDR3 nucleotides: TGTGCCAGCAACCGTGAGAACGGAGCTGCCTACGAGCAGTACTTC.

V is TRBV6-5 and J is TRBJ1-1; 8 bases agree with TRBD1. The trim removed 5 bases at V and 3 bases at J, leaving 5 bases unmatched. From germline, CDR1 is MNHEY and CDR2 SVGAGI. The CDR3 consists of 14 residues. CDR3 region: CASSKTGVDTEAFF. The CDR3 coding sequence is TGTGCCAGCAGTAAGACAGGGGTTGACACTGAAGCTTTCTTT.